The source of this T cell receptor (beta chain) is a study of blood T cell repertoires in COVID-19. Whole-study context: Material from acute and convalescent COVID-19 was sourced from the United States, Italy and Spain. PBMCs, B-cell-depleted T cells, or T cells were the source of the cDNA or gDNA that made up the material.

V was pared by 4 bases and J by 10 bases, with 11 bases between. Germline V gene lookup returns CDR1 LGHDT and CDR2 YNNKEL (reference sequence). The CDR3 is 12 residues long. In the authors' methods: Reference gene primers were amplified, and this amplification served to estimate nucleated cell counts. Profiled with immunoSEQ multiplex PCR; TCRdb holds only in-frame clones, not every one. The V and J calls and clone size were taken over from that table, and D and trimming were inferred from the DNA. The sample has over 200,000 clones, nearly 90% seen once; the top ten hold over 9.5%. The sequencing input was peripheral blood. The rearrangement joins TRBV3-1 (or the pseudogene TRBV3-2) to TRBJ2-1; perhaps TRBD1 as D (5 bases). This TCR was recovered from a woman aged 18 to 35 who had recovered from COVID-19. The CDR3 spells CASSPQGTEQFF. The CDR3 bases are TGTGCCAGCAGCCCGCAGGGAACAGAGCAGTTCTTC.